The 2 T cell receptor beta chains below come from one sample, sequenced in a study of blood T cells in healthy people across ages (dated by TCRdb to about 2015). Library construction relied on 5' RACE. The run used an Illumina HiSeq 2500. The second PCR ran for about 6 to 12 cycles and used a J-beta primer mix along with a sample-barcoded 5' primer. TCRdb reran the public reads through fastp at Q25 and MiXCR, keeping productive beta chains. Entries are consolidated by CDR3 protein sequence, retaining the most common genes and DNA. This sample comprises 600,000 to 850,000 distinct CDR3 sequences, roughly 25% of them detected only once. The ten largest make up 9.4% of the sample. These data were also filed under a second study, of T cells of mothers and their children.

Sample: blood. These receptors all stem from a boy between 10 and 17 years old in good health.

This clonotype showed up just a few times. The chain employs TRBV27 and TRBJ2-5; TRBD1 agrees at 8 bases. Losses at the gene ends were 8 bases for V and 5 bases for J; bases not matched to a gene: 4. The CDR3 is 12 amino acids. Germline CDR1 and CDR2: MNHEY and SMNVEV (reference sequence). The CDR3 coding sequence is TGTGCCAGCGCAAACAGGGGGGAGACCCAGTACTTC. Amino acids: CASANRGETQYF.

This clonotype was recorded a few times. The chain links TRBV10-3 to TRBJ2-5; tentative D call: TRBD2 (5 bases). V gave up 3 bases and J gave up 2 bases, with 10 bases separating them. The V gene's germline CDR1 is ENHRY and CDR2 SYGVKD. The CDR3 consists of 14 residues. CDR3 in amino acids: CAISETDFQETQYF. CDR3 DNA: TGTGCCATCAGTGAAACGGACTTTCAAGAGACCCAGTACTTC.